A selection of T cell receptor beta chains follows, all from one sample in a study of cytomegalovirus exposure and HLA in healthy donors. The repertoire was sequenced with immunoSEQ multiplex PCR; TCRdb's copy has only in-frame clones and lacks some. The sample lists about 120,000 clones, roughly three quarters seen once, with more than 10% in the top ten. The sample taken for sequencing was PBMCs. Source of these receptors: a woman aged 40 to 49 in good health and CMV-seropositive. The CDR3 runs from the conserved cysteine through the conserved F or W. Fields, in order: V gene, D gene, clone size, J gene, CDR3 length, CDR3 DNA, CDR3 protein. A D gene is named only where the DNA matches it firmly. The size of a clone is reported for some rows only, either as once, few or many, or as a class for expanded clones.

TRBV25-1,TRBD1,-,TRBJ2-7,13,TGTGCCAGCAGTTTTGGACAGGTACATGAGCAGTACTTC,CASSFGQVHEQYF
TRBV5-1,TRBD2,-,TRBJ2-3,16,TGCGCCAGCAGTGCCACGATTGGGGGGGGCACAGATACGCAGTATTTT,CASSATIGGGTDTQYF
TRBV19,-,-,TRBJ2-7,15,TGTGCCAGTAGTATAGGGCAGGGGCTGGTCTACGAGCAGTACTTC,CASSIGQGLVYEQYF
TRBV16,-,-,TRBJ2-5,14,TGTGCCAGCAGCCGTGTGGGCGACCGGGAGACCCAGTACTTC,CASSRVGDRETQYF
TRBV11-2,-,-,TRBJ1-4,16,TGTGCCAGCAGCTCCACGATAGCCCGCCCTAATGAAAAACTGTTTTTT,CASSSTIARPNEKLFF
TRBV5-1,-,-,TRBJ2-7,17,TGCGCCAGCAGCTTGGCAGGGGCCAAACCCGAGGTCTACGAGCAGTACTTC,CASSLAGAKPEVYEQYF
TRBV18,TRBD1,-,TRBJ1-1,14,TGTGCCAGCTCAAGGACAGGGGCGAACACTGAAGCTTTCTTT,CASSRTGANTEAFF
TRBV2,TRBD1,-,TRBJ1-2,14,TGTGCCAGCAGTCGCGACAGGGTAAAGGGTGGCTACACCTTC,CASSRDRVKGGYTF
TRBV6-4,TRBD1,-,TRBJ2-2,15,TGTGCCAGCCGCGGACAGGGAACCAGCACCGGGGAGCTGTTTTTT,CASRGQGTSTGELFF
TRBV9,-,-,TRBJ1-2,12,TGTGCCAGCAGCGTAAACAGCAATGGCTACACCTTC,CASSVNSNGYTF
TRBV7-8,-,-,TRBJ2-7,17,TGTGCCAGCACCCTAAAATGGGTAGGGACATCATCCTACGAGCAGTACTTC,CASTLKWVGTSSYEQYF
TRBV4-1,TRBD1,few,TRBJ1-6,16,TGCGCCAGCAGCCGCCTGGGGACAGGACTTAATTCACCCCTCCACTTT,CASSRLGTGLNSPLHF
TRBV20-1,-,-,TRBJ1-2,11,TGCAGTGCTTCCGACTTCTATGGCTACACCTTC,CSASDFYGYTF
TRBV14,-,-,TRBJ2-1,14,TGTGCCAGCAGCATGACAGTAGGGTTCAATGAGCAGTTCTTC,CASSMTVGFNEQFF
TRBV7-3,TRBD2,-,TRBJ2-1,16,TGTGCCAGCAGCTTGGGTAGCGGGGGGTTGTACAATGAGCAGTTCTTC,CASSLGSGGLYNEQFF
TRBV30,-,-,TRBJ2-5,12,TGTGCCTGGAGTGTAATAAAAGAGACCCAGTACTTC,CAWSVIKETQYF
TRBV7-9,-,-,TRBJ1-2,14,TGTGCCAGCAGCTCTGAAGGAGGGGAGTCTGGCTACACCTTC,CASSSEGGESGYTF
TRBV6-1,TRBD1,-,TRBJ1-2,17,TGTGCCAGCAGTGTCGCCCTCGGGACAGGGGTTAACTATGGCTACACCTTC,CASSVALGTGVNYGYTF
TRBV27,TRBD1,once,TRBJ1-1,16,TGTGCCAGCAGTCAGCAAAGGACAGGGGGAAACACTGAAGCTTTCTTT,CASSQQRTGGNTEAFF
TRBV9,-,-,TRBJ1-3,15,TGTGCCAGCAGCTCAGGAGGGCTCCCTGGAAACACCATATATTTT,CASSSGGLPGNTIYF
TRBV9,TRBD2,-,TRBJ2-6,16,TGTGCCAGCAGCGCGACTAGCGGGGCCGGGGCCAACGTCCTGACTTTC,CASSATSGAGANVLTF
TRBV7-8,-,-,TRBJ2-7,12,TGTGCCAGCAGCTTACAGGGCTACGAGCAGTACTTC,CASSLQGYEQYF
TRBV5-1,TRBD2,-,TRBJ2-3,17,TGCGCCAGCAGCTTAGCCGCCGGGACTAGCGGCACAGATACGCAGTATTTT,CASSLAAGTSGTDTQYF
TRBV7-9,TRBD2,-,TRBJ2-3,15,TGTGCCACGACTAGCGGGGGGGCCTATACAGATACGCAGTATTTT,CATTSGGAYTDTQYF
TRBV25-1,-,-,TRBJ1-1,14,TGTGCCAGCAGTGTACCAGAAATGAACACTGAAGCTTTCTTT,CASSVPEMNTEAFF
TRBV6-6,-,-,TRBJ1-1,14,TGTGCCAGCAGGCCCTTCCGGGACAATACTGAAGCTTTCTTT,CASRPFRDNTEAFF
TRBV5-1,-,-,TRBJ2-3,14,TGCGCCAGCAGCCCCGGGACTGGGGCAGATACGCAGTATTTT,CASSPGTGADTQYF
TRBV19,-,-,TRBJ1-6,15,TGTGCCAGTACCCGCACGGCAGGGAATAATTCACCCCTCCACTTT,CASTRTAGNNSPLHF
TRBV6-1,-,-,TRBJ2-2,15,TGTGCCAGCAGTGAAGGTGTAGGGGGAATCGGGGAGCTGTTTTTT,CASSEGVGGIGELFF
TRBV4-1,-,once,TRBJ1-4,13,TGCGCCAGCAGCCAAAGGGAGGGCGAAAAACTGTTTTTT,CASSQREGEKLFF
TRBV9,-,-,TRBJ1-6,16,TGTGCCAGCAGCGTAGGACAAGGGGTTCCTAACTCACCCCTCCACTTT,CASSVGQGVPNSPLHF
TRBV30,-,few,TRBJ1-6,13,TGTGCCTGGAGTCTAGGACTGGGTTCACCCCTCCACTTT,CAWSLGLGSPLHF